These 24 T cell receptor beta chains came from one sample sequenced in a study of blood T cells in healthy people across ages. It was with a sample-barcoded 5' primer and a J-beta primer mix that a second PCR of roughly 7 to 12 cycles was run. TCRdb processed the 5' RACE reads anew with MiXCR; each CDR3 protein has one entry. Found here are around 1,700,000 distinct CDR3 sequences, 28% of them singletons; the top ten hold over 7%. Sequences were obtained from blood. The receptors were sampled from a woman aged 25 to 39 in good health.

This clonotype has ten or more counts. The chain carries TRBV6-1 and TRBJ2-6, with D perhaps TRBD2 (5 bases). Germline values: CDR1 MNHNS, CDR2 SASEGT. This CDR3 has 13 residues. Trimming left V 9 bases short and J 2 bases short, with 8 bases between. DNA for the CDR3: TGTGCCAGGGGGAGAGCTGGGGCCAACGTCCTGACTTTC. Amino acid sequence: CARGRAGANVLTF.

This clonotype was recorded at least ten times. The V and J genes are TRBV5-1 and TRBJ2-1, with D possibly being TRBD2 (6 bases). Germline loops: CDR1 SGHRS, CDR2 YFSETQ. The CDR3 has 15 amino acids. Deletions cut 3 bases from V and 3 bases from J, with 13 bases between. The CDR3: CASSSGGFRYNEQFF. In nucleotides, the CDR3 is TGCGCCAGCAGCTCCGGGGGATTTCGCTACAATGAGCAGTTCTTC. Based on the CDR3 plus reference TRBV5-1 and TRBJ2-1, the full variable domain is KAGVTQTPRYLIKTRGQQVTLSCSPISGHRSVSWYQQTPGQGLQFLFEYFSETQRNKGNFPGRFSGRQFSNSRSEMNVSTLELGDSALYLCASSSGGFRYNEQFFGPGTRLTVL.

This chain uses TRBV6-6 with TRBJ1-2; D ambiguous. The V end lost 4 bases, the J end lost 4 bases, and 16 bases lay between the germline ends. Germline CDR1 is MNHNY and CDR2 is SVGAGI (reference sequence). This CDR3 spans 15 amino acids. CDR3 nucleotides: TGTGCCAGCAGTTCGACCAGACAAACCCTCTATGGCTACACCTTC. This sequence encodes CASSSTRQTLYGYTF.

In this sample, this clonotype turned up a few times. The rearrangement joins TRBV9 to TRBJ2-1, with 14 bases lining up with TRBD2. V trimming: 3 bases; J trimming: 5 bases; junction bases outside the gene matches: 4. Germline-derived CDR1 and CDR2 are SGDLS and YYNGEE. This CDR3 contains 16 residues. CDR3 sequence reads: CASSETSGRANNEQFF. As DNA, the CDR3 is TGTGCCAGCAGCGAGACTAGCGGGAGGGCCAACAATGAGCAGTTCTTC.

The chain recombines TRBV27 with TRBJ2-7; D remains unclear. V lost 2 bases to trimming and J lost 2 bases, with 13 bases between them. This CDR3 region has 15 residues. Germline CDR1 reads MNHEY; CDR2 reads SMNVEV (reference sequence). In nucleotides, the CDR3 is TGTGCCAGCAGTTTACAAGGTTCAGGAACCTACGAGCAGTACTTC. Encoded protein: CASSLQGSGTYEQYF.

The chain recombines TRBV6-5 with TRBJ1-4; 9 nucleotides align to TRBD1. This CDR3 spans 17 amino acids. The germline V gene has CDR1 MNHEY and CDR2 SVGAGI. Unmatched junction bases numbered 16, after V lost 6 bases and J lost 8 bases. The CDR3 region has the DNA TGTGCCAGCAGACACACCCGCGGGACAGGGCAGCGGGAAAAACTGTTTTTT. It yields the protein CASRHTRGTGQREKLFF.

In its sample, this clonotype was seen many times. The junction and the germline gene differ at one end; a read error may be behind it. The rearrangement joins TRBV5-1 to TRBJ2-5; no firm D call. In germline, CDR1 is SGHRS, CDR2 YFSETQ. This CDR3 comprises 13 residues. In nucleotides, the CDR3 is TGTGCCAGCAGCTTGGAGCTTCAAGAGACCCAGTACTTC. This gives the protein CASSLELQETQYF.

This clonotype has only a few counts. The V and J genes are TRBV15 and TRBJ2-1; TRBD2 matches at 7 bases. The junction had 2 bases not matched to a gene; V was cut back by 0 bases and J by 6 bases. CDR3 length equals 14 residues. Per the germline V gene, CDR1 is LNHNV and CDR2 is YYDKDF (reference sequence). Here the CDR3 reads CATSREGRVNEQFF. In nucleotides, the CDR3 is TGTGCCACCAGCAGAGAGGGGAGGGTCAATGAGCAGTTCTTC. Based on the CDR3 plus reference TRBV15 and TRBJ2-1, the full variable domain is DAMVIQNPRYQVTQFGKPVTLSCSQTLNHNVMYWYQQKSSQAPKLLFHYYDKDFNNEADTPDNFQSRRPNTSFCFLDIRSPGLGDTAMYLCATSREGRVNEQFFGPGTRLTVL.

This clonotype was detected a few times. The rearrangement uses TRBV5-1 and TRBJ2-5; TRBD1 matches at 8 bases. Germline V lookup: CDR1 SGHRS, CDR2 YFSETQ. The ends lost 0 bases at V and 4 bases at J; junction bases unmatched: 17. The CDR3 extends over 19 amino acids. The CDR3 region has the DNA TGCGCCAGCAGCTTGGGGTACAACCGGTGGACAGGGATGTTAGAGACCCAGTACTTC. Translating it yields CASSLGYNRWTGMLETQYF.

The sample holds a few counts of this clonotype. The chain uses TRBV11-1 and TRBJ2-3; 14 nucleotides align to TRBD2. This CDR3 region has 22 residues. The germline V gene has CDR1 SGHAT and CDR2 FQDESV (reference sequence). The junction had 23 bases not matched to a gene; V was cut back by 7 bases and J by 2 bases. As DNA, the CDR3 is TGTGCCAGCATCAACCCCATGTACGGACTAGCGGGAGGAGCGGGGTCCACAGATACGCAGTATTTT. This codes for CASINPMYGLAGGAGSTDTQYF.

The chain couples TRBV7-3 to TRBJ1-1, with D tentatively TRBD1 (6 bases). Germline CDR1 reads SGHTA; CDR2 reads FQGTGA. Trimming shortened V by 5 bases and J by 5 bases, and 15 bases separated the two germline ends. This CDR3 has 14 residues. This chain's CDR3 is CASSPRTDLTEAFF. CDR3 DNA sequence: TGTGCCAGCAGCCCGAGGACAGATCTAACTGAAGCTTTCTTT.

The gene calls are TRBV6-2 or TRBV6-3 and TRBJ2-4; D unresolved. The CDR3 contains 15 residues. Germline CDR1 and CDR2: MNHEY and SVGEGT. V gave up 4 bases and J gave up 0 bases, with 10 bases separating them. CDR3 region: CASSFHQVAKNIQYF. The DNA of the CDR3 is TGTGCCAGCAGTTTTCATCAGGTAGCCAAAAACATTCAGTACTTC.

The chain uses TRBV9 and TRBJ2-1; no definite D call. CDR1 is SGDLS and CDR2 is YYNGEE in the germline V gene. CDR3 length: 16 amino acids. V was cut by 1 base and J by 4 bases, with 15 bases left in between. This chain's CDR3 is CASSVFAIAEYNEQFF. The CDR3, as DNA: TGTGCCAGCAGCGTATTTGCCATCGCGGAATACAATGAGCAGTTCTTC.

This clonotype was recorded a few times. The chain employs TRBV6-4 and TRBJ2-1, with D hard to call. Trimming left V 2 bases short and J 9 bases short, with 14 bases between. This CDR3 spans 14 amino acids. Germline CDR1 MRHNA, CDR2 SNTAGT. The CDR3 loop is CASSDGLVVFEQFF. DNA of the CDR3: TGTGCCAGCAGTGACGGGCTAGTTGTGTTTGAGCAGTTCTTC.

This clonotype was seen once. The chain combines TRBV3-1 with TRBJ2-1, with D possibly being TRBD2 (7 bases). This CDR3 is built from 16 residues. Trimming left V 8 bases short and J 6 bases short, with 23 bases between. Germline V gene data show CDR1 as LGHDT and CDR2 as YNNKEL (reference sequence). The CDR3 reads CASSNPGGESRNEQFF. Here the CDR3 DNA reads TGTGCCAGCTCGAACCCGGGGGGCGAAAGCCGCAATGAGCAGTTCTTC.

This clonotype showed up just a few times. The chain joins TRBV6-1 to TRBJ1-2, with 7 bases fitting TRBD1. Germline lookup yields CDR1 MNHNS and CDR2 SASEGT. CDR3 size: 15 residues. The V and J ends lost 7 bases and 8 bases, in that order; junction bases with no gene match: 16. CDR3 amino acids: CASTPRTGKEVGYTF. The CDR3 DNA reads TGTGCCAGCACCCCTAGGACAGGCAAAGAAGTGGGCTACACCTTC.

The chain has TRBV29-1 and TRBJ2-7, with 9 bases aligning to TRBD2. This CDR3 has 17 amino acids. The trim removed 6 bases at V and 5 bases at J, leaving 20 bases unmatched. CDR1 and CDR2 from the germline V gene are SQVTM and ANQGSEA. CDR3 DNA: TGCAGCGTCCTGATGACAGGGAGTAGCGGGGGACGGAACGAGCAGTACTTC. Amino acids: CSVLMTGSSGGRNEQYF.

V and J are TRBV6-1 and TRBJ1-4, with D perhaps TRBD1 (5 bases). The CDR3 has 12 amino acids. Trimming removed 8 bases at V and 7 bases at J, with 11 bases between. Per the germline V gene, CDR1 is MNHNS and CDR2 is SASEGT. CDR3 sequence: CASGAGSEKLFF. CDR3 nucleotides: TGTGCCAGCGGGGCAGGGAGTGAAAAACTGTTTTTT.

The chain recombines TRBV11-2 with TRBJ2-7, with TRBD2 matching 9 bases. V gave up 4 bases and J gave up 0 bases; unmatched junction bases: 7. The CDR3 spans 16 residues. In germline, CDR1 is SGHAT, CDR2 FQNNGV. CDR3 DNA sequence: TGTGCCAGCAGCTCGCTAGCGGGACAGAGCTCCTACGAGCAGTACTTC. Translating it yields CASSSLAGQSSYEQYF.

This chain joins TRBV5-5 and TRBJ1-5; D is uncertain. The CDR3 has 17 amino acids. From germline, CDR1 is SGHKS and CDR2 YYEKEE (reference sequence). V was clipped by 1 base and J by 0 bases, with 14 bases between them. The CDR3 here is CASSLFAPAYSNQPQHF. The CDR3 bases are TGTGCCAGCAGCTTGTTTGCCCCCGCCTATAGCAATCAGCCCCAGCATTTT.

This clonotype was seen a handful of times. This rearrangement joins TRBV6-1 to TRBJ1-2; D ambiguous. Germline V gene sequence: CDR1 MNHNS, CDR2 SASEGT. The V end lost 9 bases, the J end lost 1 base, and 12 bases lay between the germline ends. The CDR3 sequence is 13 residues long. This CDR3 is CASRGRRNYGYTF. The CDR3, as DNA: TGTGCCAGTAGAGGCCGTCGTAACTATGGCTACACCTTC.

Many counts were recorded for this clonotype. At one end, the junction sequence differs from germline, possibly due to a read error. V is TRBV25-1 and J is TRBJ2-7, with 7 nucleotides matching TRBD2. The CDR3 extends over 16 amino acids. Per germline, CDR1 MGHDK and CDR2 SYGVNS. The CDR3 sequence is CASSEPGATSSHEQYF. The CDR3 DNA is TGTGCCAGCAGTGAACCCGGAGCGACTAGCTCCCACGAGCAGTACTTC.

As for this clonotype: The CDR3 does not close with the conserved phenylalanine or tryptophan, likely indicating a read error. The chain links TRBV2 to TRBJ2-3; the match to TRBD2 covers 8 bases. This CDR3 spans 12 amino acids. V was clipped by 8 bases and J by 5 bases; unmatched bases: 3. Germline CDR1 reads SNHLY; CDR2 reads FYNNEI. CDR3 sequence: CASGTRRDTQYC. DNA for the CDR3: TGTGCCAGCGGGACTAGAAGAGATACGCAGTATTGT.

This clonotype was counted only a few times. This chain connects TRBV20-1 to TRBJ2-7; 8 bases match TRBD2. The trim removed 3 bases at V and 1 base at J, leaving 5 bases unmatched. This CDR3 region has 14 residues. Germline V CDR1 and CDR2: DFQATT, SNEGSKA (reference sequence). The CDR3 nucleotides read TGCAGTGCTAGTCGGCGGGGGGAATCCTACGAGCAGTACTTC. Its translation is CSASRRGESYEQYF.